This T cell receptor beta chain is drawn from a study of T-cell memory formation after mild COVID-19. Across the whole study: TCR clusters mostly belonged to single donors.

About this clonotype: Its antigen remains unidentified.

TCRdb passed the 5' RACE reads through MiXCR, listing each CDR3 protein once. The data show 380,000 or so distinct CDR3 sequences, approximately 15% seen once. Study-wide results and limits: Some clones that responded were present in memory (sampled pre-infection), which suggests cross-reactive memory joined. From day 15 to 85, contracting clones were balanced between CD4 and CD8, whereas later expanders leaned toward CD4+.

Germline loops: CDR1 MGHRA, CDR2 YSYEKL. This CDR3 is built from 17 residues. The germline V and J ends were trimmed by 4 bases and 1 base, with 18 bases remaining between them. The specimen was PBMCs or a T cell subset sorted from them (not recorded which). This receptor was identified in a man between 18 and 29 years old who had mild COVID-19 (a few samples of this study predate the infection). Cell type and time point are not known. The chain uses TRBV4-1 and TRBJ2-3; TRBD1 or TRBD2 may be the D gene (5 bases each). In nucleotides, the CDR3 is TGCGCCAGCAGCCCGGCCGTCGGGGCCCGGGGCACAGATACGCAGTATTTT. Encoded protein: CASSPAVGARGTDTQYF.